A selection of T cell receptor beta chains follows, all from one sample in a study of blood T cells in healthy people across ages. MiXCR was run by TCRdb on the 5' RACE reads, yielding one entry per CDR3 protein. The table records 890,000 or so distinct CDR3 sequences, around 68% of them present only once. Material for sequencing was blood. The receptors derive from a man in his thirties or forties in good health. CDR3s include the opening cysteine and the closing phenylalanine or tryptophan. The D gene is left open where the match is weak. The size of a clone is reported for some rows only, either as once, few or many, or as a class for expanded clones.

j_gene: TRBJ2-1; d_gene: NA; abundance: NA; v_gene: TRBV12-3/TRBV12-4; CDR3nt: TGTGCCAGCAGTTTAGGGTCGATTTACAATGAGCAGTTCTTC; CDR3aa: CASSLGSIYNEQFF
j_gene: TRBJ2-7; d_gene: NA; abundance: NA; v_gene: TRBV18; CDR3nt: TGTGCCAGCTCACCCCCAGGGATGGGGGGAATTTCCTACGAGCAGTACTTC; CDR3aa: CASSPPGMGGISYEQYF
j_gene: TRBJ1-2; d_gene: TRBD1; abundance: NA; v_gene: TRBV10-3; CDR3nt: TGTGCCGTCAGTCCGGGACAGTTCACTAACTATGGCTACACCTTC; CDR3aa: CAVSPGQFTNYGYTF
j_gene: TRBJ2-7; d_gene: NA; abundance: NA; v_gene: TRBV12-2; CDR3nt: TGTGCAAGTCGCTTATCGGTAACGGGACGGCACTACGAGCAGTACTTC; CDR3aa: CASRLSVTGRHYEQYF
j_gene: TRBJ1-2; d_gene: NA; abundance: NA; v_gene: TRBV7-2; CDR3nt: TGTGCCAGCAGCACGACAAGCTGGGGGGGCTACACCTTC; CDR3aa: CASSTTSWGGYTF
j_gene: TRBJ2-5; d_gene: NA; abundance: NA; v_gene: TRBV20-1; CDR3nt: TGCAGTGCCGAAGACAGCAACACCCAAGAGACCCAGTACTTC; CDR3aa: CSAEDSNTQETQYF
j_gene: TRBJ2-3; d_gene: NA; abundance: NA; v_gene: TRBV19; CDR3nt: TGTGCCAGTAGTATTCTTCGGTCGGCAGCGGGCACAGATACGCAGTATTTT; CDR3aa: CASSILRSAAGTDTQYF
j_gene: TRBJ2-1; d_gene: TRBD2; abundance: NA; v_gene: TRBV5-1; CDR3nt: TGCGCCAGCGGCTCAACGGGGGGAGTCTACAATGAGCAGTTCTTC; CDR3aa: CASGSTGGVYNEQFF
j_gene: TRBJ2-4; d_gene: NA; abundance: NA; v_gene: TRBV20-1; CDR3nt: TGCAGTGCTAGAGTTACGTTAGCCAAAAACATTCAGTACTTC; CDR3aa: CSARVTLAKNIQYF
j_gene: TRBJ1-6; d_gene: TRBD1; abundance: once; v_gene: TRBV20-1; CDR3nt: TGCAGTGCTACCGGACAGGGGGCACCCCTCCACTTT; CDR3aa: CSATGQGAPLHF
j_gene: TRBJ2-1; d_gene: TRBD2; abundance: NA; v_gene: TRBV20-1; CDR3nt: TGCAGTGCTCGCTATAGCGGGGAAAACAATGAGCAGTTCTTC; CDR3aa: CSARYSGENNEQFF
j_gene: TRBJ2-3; d_gene: NA; abundance: NA; v_gene: TRBV9; CDR3nt: TGTGCCAGCAGAGGTGGGAGCGATACGCGGTATTTT; CDR3aa: CASRGGSDTRYF
j_gene: TRBJ2-7; d_gene: NA; abundance: NA; v_gene: TRBV6-2/TRBV6-3; CDR3nt: TGTGCCAGCAGTTACGGGGGCTCCTACAATGAGCAGTACTTC; CDR3aa: CASSYGGSYNEQYF
j_gene: TRBJ2-1; d_gene: TRBD2; abundance: NA; v_gene: TRBV28; CDR3nt: TGTGCCAGCAGTTTAAGTGGGCTAGCGGGGGCACCGAGCTCCTACAATGAGCAGTTCTTC; CDR3aa: CASSLSGLAGAPSSYNEQFF
j_gene: TRBJ1-4; d_gene: NA; abundance: NA; v_gene: TRBV25-1; CDR3nt: TGTGCCAGCAGTGAAATGGGCCTTGAAAAACTGTTTTTT; CDR3aa: CASSEMGLEKLFF
j_gene: TRBJ1-2; d_gene: TRBD1; abundance: once; v_gene: TRBV9; CDR3nt: TGTGCCAGCAGCGGACCGACAGGGCCAAACTATGGCTACACCTTC; CDR3aa: CASSGPTGPNYGYTF
j_gene: TRBJ2-2; d_gene: TRBD2; abundance: NA; v_gene: TRBV12-3/TRBV12-4; CDR3nt: TGTGCCAGCAGTTCGAGCGGGGGGGGCGGGGAGCTGTTGTTT; CDR3aa: CASSSSGGGGELLF
j_gene: TRBJ2-2; d_gene: TRBD2; abundance: NA; v_gene: TRBV11-2; CDR3nt: TGTGCCAGCAGCTTAGATCGGCTAGCGGGGATCACCGGGGAGCTGTTTTTT; CDR3aa: CASSLDRLAGITGELFF
j_gene: TRBJ2-6; d_gene: NA; abundance: NA; v_gene: TRBV12-3/TRBV12-4; CDR3nt: TGTGCCAGCAGTTGTAGGGACCCTGGGGCCAACGTCCTGACTTTC; CDR3aa: CASSCRDPGANVLTF
j_gene: TRBJ1-2; d_gene: NA; abundance: few; v_gene: TRBV7-2; CDR3nt: TGTGCCAGCAGCTTAGACGGACCTTTATATGGCTACACCTTC; CDR3aa: CASSLDGPLYGYTF
j_gene: TRBJ2-4; d_gene: TRBD2; abundance: NA; v_gene: TRBV4-1; CDR3nt: TGCGCCAGCAGCCAAGATACTGGCGGGGGTTCCAAAAACATTCAGTACTTC; CDR3aa: CASSQDTGGGSKNIQYF
j_gene: TRBJ2-3; d_gene: NA; abundance: NA; v_gene: TRBV2; CDR3nt: TGTGCCAGAAGTCCCCCGGAGGCAGATACGCAGTATTTT; CDR3aa: CARSPPEADTQYF
j_gene: TRBJ2-4; d_gene: NA; abundance: NA; v_gene: TRBV6-4; CDR3nt: TGTGCCAACTTACCTTCCAAAAACATTCAGTACTTC; CDR3aa: CANLPSKNIQYF
j_gene: TRBJ2-3; d_gene: TRBD2; abundance: NA; v_gene: TRBV20-1; CDR3nt: TGCAGTGCTTCTCGACTAGCGGGGAATATAGATACGCAGTATTTT; CDR3aa: CSASRLAGNIDTQYF
j_gene: TRBJ2-3; d_gene: TRBD1; abundance: few; v_gene: TRBV28; CDR3nt: TGTGCCAGCAGTATCTCAACAGGGGGAGTCACGCAGTATTTT; CDR3aa: CASSISTGGVTQYF
j_gene: TRBJ2-5; d_gene: NA; abundance: NA; v_gene: TRBV2; CDR3nt: TGTGCCAGCAGTTTTGGGGACCAAGAGACCCAGTACTTC; CDR3aa: CASSFGDQETQYF
j_gene: TRBJ2-5; d_gene: NA; abundance: NA; v_gene: TRBV6-5; CDR3nt: TGTGCCAGCAGTTACTCAAGGACACTTGGCACGGAGACCCAGTACTTC; CDR3aa: CASSYSRTLGTETQYF
j_gene: TRBJ2-7; d_gene: NA; abundance: NA; v_gene: TRBV2; CDR3nt: TGTGCCAGCAGTGAAGTTGTGATTCCCTCCTACGAGCAGTACTTC; CDR3aa: CASSEVVIPSYEQYF
j_gene: TRBJ2-3; d_gene: NA; abundance: NA; v_gene: TRBV7-9; CDR3nt: TGTGCCAGCAGGGCCTTGAGTGGGGGGGCCGAAGATACGCAGTATTTT; CDR3aa: CASRALSGGAEDTQYF
j_gene: TRBJ1-4; d_gene: NA; abundance: NA; v_gene: TRBV12-3/TRBV12-4; CDR3nt: TGTGCCAGCAGTTTAATGTTAACAACTAATGAAAAACTGTTTTTT; CDR3aa: CASSLMLTTNEKLFF
j_gene: TRBJ1-1; d_gene: NA; abundance: NA; v_gene: TRBV7-2; CDR3nt: TGTGCCAGCAGCTTTGGACGGGGGGTAGCTTTCTTT; CDR3aa: CASSFGRGVAFF
j_gene: TRBJ1-5; d_gene: TRBD1; abundance: NA; v_gene: TRBV20-1; CDR3nt: TGCAGTGCTTTTTCCGGGACAGGCGCTAGCAATCAGCCCCAGCATTTT; CDR3aa: CSAFSGTGASNQPQHF
j_gene: TRBJ2-7; d_gene: TRBD2; abundance: few; v_gene: TRBV29-1; CDR3nt: TGCAGCGCCGCCGGGACTAGCGGGGGGAACTACGAGCAGTACTTC; CDR3aa: CSAAGTSGGNYEQYF
j_gene: TRBJ2-7; d_gene: NA; abundance: NA; v_gene: TRBV15; CDR3nt: TGTGCCACCAGCAGAGATCCAGCCTACGAGCAGTACTTC; CDR3aa: CATSRDPAYEQYF
j_gene: TRBJ2-1; d_gene: TRBD2; abundance: NA; v_gene: TRBV28; CDR3nt: TGTGCCAGCAGTTTACCTAGCGGGGCCATGGGTGAGCAGTTCTTC; CDR3aa: CASSLPSGAMGEQFF
j_gene: TRBJ2-3; d_gene: TRBD2; abundance: NA; v_gene: TRBV29-1; CDR3nt: TGCAGCGTGAGATATACTAGCGGGGGAACCGATACGCAGTATTTT; CDR3aa: CSVRYTSGGTDTQYF
j_gene: TRBJ2-7; d_gene: NA; abundance: NA; v_gene: TRBV7-9; CDR3nt: TGTGCCAGCGGCTTAGTAGCCGGGAACGAGCAGTACTTC; CDR3aa: CASGLVAGNEQYF
j_gene: TRBJ1-6; d_gene: NA; abundance: NA; v_gene: TRBV14; CDR3nt: TGTGCCAGCAACGCAGGGGACGGAGTGCGCCTCCACTTT; CDR3aa: CASNAGDGVRLHF
j_gene: TRBJ2-1; d_gene: TRBD2; abundance: NA; v_gene: TRBV5-1; CDR3nt: TGCGCCAGCAGCTGGAGCGGGGGGGACTACAATGAGCAGTTCTTC; CDR3aa: CASSWSGGDYNEQFF
j_gene: TRBJ1-2; d_gene: TRBD1; abundance: few; v_gene: TRBV30; CDR3nt: TGTGCCTGCCTGACAGGGGGAGTGATTGGCTACACCTTC; CDR3aa: CACLTGGVIGYTF